This T cell receptor beta chain came from a study of read filtering for tumor transcriptome and immune sequencing. Across the whole study: The cohort had some 16 men and roughly 13 women aged roughly 45 to 90, mean about 72 years.

Study-wide findings and caveats: Approximately 82% of IR-seq clonotypes had one read, totaling around 3.4% of reads; RNA-seq: 74.6% and 44.6%.

In regard to this clonotype: The antigen is undetermined.

Bone marrow was sampled from every patient at the time of active disease. V was trimmed by 4 bases and J by 3 bases, leaving 11 bases between them. The CDR3 covers 13 residues. The germline V gene encodes CDR1 SGHRS and CDR2 YFSETQ. The library was built from around 400 ng RNA with molecular barcoded adaptors for alpha/delta and beta/gamma chains. From the reads, TCRdb called clonotypes with MiXCR, one entry per CDR3 protein. The sample has tens of thousands of distinct CDR3 sequences; about a fifth are singletons. Sequenced: a population of CD138-negative cells sorted from bone marrow. This receptor was obtained from a donor aged 40 or over with multiple myeloma. This chain connects TRBV5-1 to TRBJ2-7, with D unclear. CDR3 coding DNA: TGCGCCAGCAGCCTATCCGCGGACTACGAGCAGTACTTC. Translation gives CASSLSADYEQYF.